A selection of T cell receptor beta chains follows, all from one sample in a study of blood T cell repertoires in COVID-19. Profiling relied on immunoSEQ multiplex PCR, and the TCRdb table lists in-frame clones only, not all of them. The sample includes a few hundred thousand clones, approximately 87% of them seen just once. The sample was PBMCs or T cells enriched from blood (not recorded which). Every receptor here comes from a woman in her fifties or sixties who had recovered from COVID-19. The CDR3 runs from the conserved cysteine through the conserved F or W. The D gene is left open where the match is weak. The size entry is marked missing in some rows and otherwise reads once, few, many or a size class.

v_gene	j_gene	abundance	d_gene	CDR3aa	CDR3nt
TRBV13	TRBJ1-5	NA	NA	CASSLRESNNQPQHF	TGTGCCAGCAGCTTACGGGAGAGTAACAATCAGCCCCAGCATTTT
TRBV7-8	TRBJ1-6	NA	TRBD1	CASSLPGQGVINSPLHF	TGTGCCAGCAGCCTCCCCGGTCAGGGGGTGATTAATTCACCCCTCCACTTT
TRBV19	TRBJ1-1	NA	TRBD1	CASGGQGGSEAFF	TGTGCCAGTGGGGGACAGGGGGGATCTGAAGCTTTCTTT
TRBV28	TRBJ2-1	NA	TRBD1	CASTPDRTYNEQFF	TGTGCCAGCACCCCGGACAGGACCTACAATGAGCAGTTCTTC
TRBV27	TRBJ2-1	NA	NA	CASSLLGGRYNEQFF	TGTGCCAGCAGTTTATTGGGGGGGCGCTACAATGAGCAGTTCTTC
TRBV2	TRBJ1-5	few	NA	CASSFPGLNQPQHF	TGTGCCAGCAGCTTCCCTGGGCTCAATCAGCCCCAGCATTTT
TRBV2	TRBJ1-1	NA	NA	CASKDGVGTEAFF	TGTGCCAGCAAAGATGGAGTGGGCACTGAAGCTTTCTTT
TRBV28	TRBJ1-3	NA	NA	CASSFPDTGFSGNTIYF	TGTGCCAGCAGTTTTCCTGACACGGGGTTCTCTGGAAACACCATATATTTT
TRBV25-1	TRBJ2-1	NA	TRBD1	CASSARAGTGGMNEQFF	TGTGCCAGCAGTGCTAGGGCCGGGACAGGGGGCATGAATGAGCAGTTCTTC
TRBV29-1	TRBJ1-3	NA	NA	CSVHSGNTIYF	TGCAGCGTCCATTCTGGAAACACCATATATTTT
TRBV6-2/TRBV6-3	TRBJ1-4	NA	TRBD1	CASRPTTGQQKLFF	TGTGCCAGCAGACCTACCACGGGACAGCAAAAACTGTTTTTT
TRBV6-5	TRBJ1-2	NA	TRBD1	CASSYSAGGLYGYTF	TGTGCCAGCAGTTACTCGGCAGGGGGCCTCTATGGCTACACCTTC
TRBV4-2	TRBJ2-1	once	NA	CASSQGPLGGGNEQFF	TGTGCCAGCAGCCAAGGCCCTCTAGGGGGGGGGAATGAGCAGTTCTTC
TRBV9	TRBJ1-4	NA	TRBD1	CASSVTGVTNEKLFF	TGTGCCAGCAGCGTAACAGGGGTAACTAATGAAAAACTGTTTTTT
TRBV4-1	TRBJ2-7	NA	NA	CASSLGDEQYF	TGCGCCAGCAGCCTAGGGGACGAGCAGTACTTC